This T cell receptor (beta chain) was captured by sequencing in a study of T cells in Graves' hyperthyroidism and ophthalmopathy. Diagnoses were established using clinical symptoms, serum thyroxine and TRAb, thyroid ultrasound and orbital computed tomography. The PBMCs were sourced from fresh peripheral blood (more than 9 ml). This clonotype has a count of ten or more. RNA transcripts yielded amplified TCR beta CDR3 regions. The HTBI set primed first-round TCR CDR3 RT-PCR. Each CDR3 protein gets one entry after TCRdb re-called the multiplex PCR reads with MiXCR. The table has a few hundred thousand distinct CDR3 sequences, about 14% seen once. The TCR originated in a woman in her 40s with Graves' hyperthyroidism. The sequencing input was blood.

DNA for the CDR3: TGCGCCAGCAGCTCTCCGGGACTTAGCTACGAGCAGTACTTC. This codes for CASSSPGLSYEQYF. The gene calls are TRBV5-1 and TRBJ2-7, with D possibly being TRBD2 (6 bases). CDR1 and CDR2 from the germline V gene are SGHRS and YFSETQ. This CDR3 region has 14 residues. The V end lost 3 bases, the J end lost 3 bases, and 13 bases lay between the germline ends. The full variable domain, in which reference TRBV5-1 and TRBJ2-7 provide the parts outside the CDR3, is KAGVTQTPRYLIKTRGQQVTLSCSPISGHRSVSWYQQTPGQGLQFLFEYFSETQRNKGNFPGRFSGRQFSNSRSEMNVSTLELGDSALYLCASSSPGLSYEQYFGPGTRLTVT.